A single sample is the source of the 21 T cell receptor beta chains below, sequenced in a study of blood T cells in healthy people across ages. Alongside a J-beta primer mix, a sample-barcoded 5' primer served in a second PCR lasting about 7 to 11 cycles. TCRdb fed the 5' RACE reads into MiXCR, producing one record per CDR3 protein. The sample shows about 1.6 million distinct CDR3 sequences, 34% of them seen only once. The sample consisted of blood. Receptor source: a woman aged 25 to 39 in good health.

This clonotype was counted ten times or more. The CDR3: CSVGGQIEQYF. CDR3 nucleotides: TGCAGCGTAGGGGGGCAGATCGAGCAGTACTTC. The rearrangement uses TRBV29-1 and TRBJ2-7; D assignment may be TRBD1 or TRBD2 (6 bases each). The ends were cut back, 6 bases at V and 6 bases at J, with 12 bases in the middle. Germline lookup yields CDR1 SQVTM and CDR2 ANQGSEA. The CDR3 has 11 amino acids.

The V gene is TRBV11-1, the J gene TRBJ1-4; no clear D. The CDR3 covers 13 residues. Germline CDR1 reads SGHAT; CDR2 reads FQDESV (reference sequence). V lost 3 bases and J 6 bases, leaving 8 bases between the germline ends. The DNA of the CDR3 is TGTGCCAGCAGCTTGGACGGCCATGAAAAACTGTTTTTT. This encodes CASSLDGHEKLFF.

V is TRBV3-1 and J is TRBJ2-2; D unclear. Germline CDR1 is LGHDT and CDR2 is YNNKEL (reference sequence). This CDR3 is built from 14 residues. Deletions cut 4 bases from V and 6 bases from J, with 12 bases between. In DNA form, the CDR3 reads TGTGCCAGCAGCCGCCAGCCTCTAGCCGGGGAGCTGTTTTTT. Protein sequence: CASSRQPLAGELFF.

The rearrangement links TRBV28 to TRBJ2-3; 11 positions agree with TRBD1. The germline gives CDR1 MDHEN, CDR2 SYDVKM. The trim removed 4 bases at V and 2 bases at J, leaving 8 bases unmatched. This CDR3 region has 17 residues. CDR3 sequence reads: CASSSTGTGGSTDTQYF. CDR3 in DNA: TGTGCCAGCAGTTCGACGGGGACAGGGGGATCCACAGATACGCAGTATTTT.

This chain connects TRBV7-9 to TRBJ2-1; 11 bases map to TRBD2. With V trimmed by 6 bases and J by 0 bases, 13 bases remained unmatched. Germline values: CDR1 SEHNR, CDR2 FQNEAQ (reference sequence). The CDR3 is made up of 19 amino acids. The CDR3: CASRPSGTSGVSSYNEQFF. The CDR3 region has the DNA TGTGCCAGCAGACCATCCGGGACTAGCGGCGTAAGCTCCTACAATGAGCAGTTCTTC. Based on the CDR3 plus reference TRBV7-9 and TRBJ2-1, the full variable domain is DTGVSQNPRHKITKRGQNVTFRCDPISEHNRLYWYRQTLGQGPEFLTYFQNEAQLEKSRLLSDRFSAERPKGSFSTLEIQRTEQGDSAMYLCASRPSGTSGVSSYNEQFFGPGTRLTVL.

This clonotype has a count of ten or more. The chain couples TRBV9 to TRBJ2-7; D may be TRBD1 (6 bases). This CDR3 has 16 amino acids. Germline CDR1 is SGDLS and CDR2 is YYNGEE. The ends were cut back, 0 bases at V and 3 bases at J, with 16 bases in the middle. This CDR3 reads CASSVVRGRDIYEQYF. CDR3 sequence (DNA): TGTGCCAGCAGCGTAGTTAGGGGCCGGGACATCTACGAGCAGTACTTC.

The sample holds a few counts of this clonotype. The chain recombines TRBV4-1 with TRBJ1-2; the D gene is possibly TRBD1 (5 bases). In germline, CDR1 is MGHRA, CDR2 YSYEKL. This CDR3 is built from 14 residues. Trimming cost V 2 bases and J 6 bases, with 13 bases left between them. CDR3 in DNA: TGCGCCAGCAGCCAATTGGTTACAGGAGATGGCTACACCTTC. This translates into CASSQLVTGDGYTF.

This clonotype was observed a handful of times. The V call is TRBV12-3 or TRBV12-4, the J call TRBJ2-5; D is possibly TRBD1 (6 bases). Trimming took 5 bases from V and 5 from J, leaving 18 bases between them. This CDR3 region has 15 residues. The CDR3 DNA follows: TGTGCCAGCAGTAGCACAGGGCCTGCCGTTGAGACCCAGTACTTC. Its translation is CASSSTGPAVETQYF.

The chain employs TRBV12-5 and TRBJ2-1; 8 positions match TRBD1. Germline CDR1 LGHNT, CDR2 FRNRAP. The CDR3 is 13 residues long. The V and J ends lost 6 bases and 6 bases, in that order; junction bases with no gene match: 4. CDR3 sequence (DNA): TGTGCTAGTGGCTCAACAGGGGGCAATGAGCAGTTCTTC. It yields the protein CASGSTGGNEQFF.

The CDR3 is CASNRAGGAYGQYF. The DNA of the CDR3 is TGTGCCAGCAACCGAGCGGGAGGGGCTTACGGGCAGTACTTC. The chain recombines TRBV12-3 or TRBV12-4 with TRBJ2-5, with 10 bases lining up with TRBD2. CDR3 length: 14 residues. The J segment lost 11 bases and the V segment lost 7 bases, leaving 13 bases of the junction unmatched.

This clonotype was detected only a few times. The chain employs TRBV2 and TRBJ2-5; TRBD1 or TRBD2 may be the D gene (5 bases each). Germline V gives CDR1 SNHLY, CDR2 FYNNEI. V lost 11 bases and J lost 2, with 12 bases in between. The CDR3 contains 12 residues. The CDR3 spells CALARGQETQYF. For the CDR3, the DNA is TGTGCCCTCGCGAGGGGTCAAGAGACCCAGTACTTC. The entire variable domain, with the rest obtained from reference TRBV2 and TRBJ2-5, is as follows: EPEVTQTPSHQVTQMGQEVILRCVPISNHLYFYWYRQILGQKVEFLVSFYNNEISEKSEIFDDQFSVERPDGSNFTLKIRSTKLEDSAMYFCALARGQETQYFGPGTRLLVL.

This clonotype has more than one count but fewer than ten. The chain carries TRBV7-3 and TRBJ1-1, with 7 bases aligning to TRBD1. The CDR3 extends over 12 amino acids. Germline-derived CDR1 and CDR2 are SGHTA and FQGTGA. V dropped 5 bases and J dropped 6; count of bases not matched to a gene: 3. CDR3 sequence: CASSSDRAEAFF. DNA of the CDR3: TGTGCCAGCAGCAGCGACAGGGCTGAAGCTTTCTTT.

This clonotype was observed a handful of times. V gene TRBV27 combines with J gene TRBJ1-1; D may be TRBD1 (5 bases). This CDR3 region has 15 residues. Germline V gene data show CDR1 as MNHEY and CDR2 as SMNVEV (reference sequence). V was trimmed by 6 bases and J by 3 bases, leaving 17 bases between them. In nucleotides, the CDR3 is TGTGCCAGCAGCCCGACCCGGACAACCTACACTGAAGCTTTCTTT. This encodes CASSPTRTTYTEAFF.

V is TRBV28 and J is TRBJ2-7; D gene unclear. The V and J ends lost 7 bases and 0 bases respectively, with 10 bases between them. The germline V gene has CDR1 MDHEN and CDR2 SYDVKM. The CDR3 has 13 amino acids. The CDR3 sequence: CASTSESSYEQYF. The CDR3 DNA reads TGTGCCAGCACGAGCGAGTCCTCCTACGAGCAGTACTTC.

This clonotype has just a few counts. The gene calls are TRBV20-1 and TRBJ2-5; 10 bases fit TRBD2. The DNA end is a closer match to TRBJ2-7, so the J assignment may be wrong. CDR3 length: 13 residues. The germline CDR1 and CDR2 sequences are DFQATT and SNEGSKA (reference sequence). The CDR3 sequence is CSALTSGNYEQYF. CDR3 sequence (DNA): TGCAGTGCTCTCACTAGCGGGAACTACGAGCAGTACTTC.

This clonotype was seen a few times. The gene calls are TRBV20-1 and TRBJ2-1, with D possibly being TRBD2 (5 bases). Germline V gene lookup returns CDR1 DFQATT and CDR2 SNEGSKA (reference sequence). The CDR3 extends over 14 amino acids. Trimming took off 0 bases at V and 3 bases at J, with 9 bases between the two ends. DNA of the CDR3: TGCAGTGCTAGAGATCCTGAGGGCTACAATGAGCAGTTCTTC. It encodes CSARDPEGYNEQFF.

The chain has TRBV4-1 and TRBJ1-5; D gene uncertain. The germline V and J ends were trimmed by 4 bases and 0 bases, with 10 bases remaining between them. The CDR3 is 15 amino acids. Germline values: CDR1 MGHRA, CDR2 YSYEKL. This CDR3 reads CASSPAQYSNQPQHF. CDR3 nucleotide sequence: TGCGCCAGCAGCCCCGCCCAATATAGCAATCAGCCCCAGCATTTT.

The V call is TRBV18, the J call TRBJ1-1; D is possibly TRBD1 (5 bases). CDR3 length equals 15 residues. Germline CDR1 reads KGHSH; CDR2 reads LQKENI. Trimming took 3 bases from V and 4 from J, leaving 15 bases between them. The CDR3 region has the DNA TGTGCCAGCTCACCCTGGACGGGGACGGCCACTGAAGCTTTCTTT. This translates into CASSPWTGTATEAFF.

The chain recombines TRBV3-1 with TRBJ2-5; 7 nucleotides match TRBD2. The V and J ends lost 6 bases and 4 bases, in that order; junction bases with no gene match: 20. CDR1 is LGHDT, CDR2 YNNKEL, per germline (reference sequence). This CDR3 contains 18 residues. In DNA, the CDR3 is TGTGCCAGCAGAGGGCTAGCGGTTAACATGGACCTTCGAGAGACCCAGTACTTC. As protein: CASRGLAVNMDLRETQYF.

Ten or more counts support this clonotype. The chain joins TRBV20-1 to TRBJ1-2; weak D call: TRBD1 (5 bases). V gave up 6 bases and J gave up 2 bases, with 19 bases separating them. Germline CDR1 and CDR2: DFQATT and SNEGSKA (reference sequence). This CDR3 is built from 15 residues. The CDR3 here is CSAAGVGAFNYGYTF. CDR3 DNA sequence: TGCAGTGCCGCCGGGGTTGGGGCCTTCAACTATGGCTACACCTTC.

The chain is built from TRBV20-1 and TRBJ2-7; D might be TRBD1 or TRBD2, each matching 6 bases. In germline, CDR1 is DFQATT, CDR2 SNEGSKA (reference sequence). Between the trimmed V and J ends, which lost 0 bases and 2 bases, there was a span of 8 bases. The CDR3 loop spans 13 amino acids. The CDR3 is CSARDGGPYEQYF. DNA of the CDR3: TGCAGTGCTAGAGATGGGGGGCCCTACGAGCAGTACTTC.